This TCR beta chain was profiled in a study of T cells in Graves' hyperthyroidism and ophthalmopathy. TCR beta CDR3 regions were amplified from RNA. In the first-round RT-PCR of the TCR CDR3, the HTBI primer set was used. TCRdb fed the multiplex PCR reads into MiXCR, producing one record per CDR3 protein. The table records 300,000 to 350,000 distinct CDR3 sequences, 15% to 20% of them present only once. The study based diagnoses on clinical symptoms, serum thyroxine and TRAb, thyroid ultrasound and orbital computed tomography. Study-wide results and caveats: Prediction of ophthalmopathy progression came a median approximately 7 months pre-onset.

In regard to this clonotype: As yet, its antigen is unknown.

The receptor comes from a woman in her forties or fifties with Graves' hyperthyroidism. Sequencing used blood.

CDR3 sequence reads: CASSVGIGTISYEQFF. The CDR3 bases are TGTGCCAGCAGCGTAGGTATAGGGACTATCAGTTATGAGCAGTTCTTC. The J gene is TRBJ2-1, the V gene TRBV9; TRBD2 matches at 7 bases. Germline-derived CDR1 and CDR2 are SGDLS and YYNGEE. Unmatched junction bases numbered 11, after V lost 0 bases and J lost 8 bases. CDR3 length equals 16 residues.